The clone carrying this T cell receptor (beta chain) was seen many times. Its antigen is unidentified. Amplified TCR beta CDR3 regions came from RNA transcripts. The study used the HTBI primer set for a first-round RT-PCR of the TCR CDR3. TCRdb recomputed calls from the multiplex PCR reads with MiXCR, one row per CDR3 protein. Found here are about 590,000 distinct CDR3 sequences, about 14% of them singletons; the top ten hold over 6%. This specimen comes from a study of T cells in Graves' hyperthyroidism and ophthalmopathy. Clinical symptoms, serum thyroxine and TRAb, thyroid ultrasound and orbital computed tomography together formed the diagnostic basis. CDR1 and CDR2 from the germline V gene are MNHNS and SASEGT. The length of the CDR3 is 15 residues. V lost 5 bases, J lost 6 bases, and 8 bases stayed unmatched. Study results and limitations: Most clonotypes that expanded in the thyroid above 0.001 also showed up in blood.

This TCR was sampled from a woman aged 18-29 years with Graves' ophthalmopathy. The chain employs TRBV6-1 and TRBJ2-7; TRBD2 matches at 12 bases. The sequencing sample was made of blood. DNA of the CDR3: TGTGCCAGCAGTCTTCAGACTAGCGGGAGTACCGAGCAGTACTTC. This gives the protein CASSLQTSGSTEQYF.